The next 7 T cell receptor beta chains were all read from a single sample in a study of immune evolution from preneoplasia to lung adenocarcinoma. The method was immunoSEQ multiplex PCR; TCRdb's version includes in-frame clones alone and lacks a portion of them. The sample lists about 8,200 clones, roughly 79% occurring once. What was sequenced was FFPE adjacent normal lung tissue. These TCRs come from a person in their sixties or seventies with lung adenocarcinoma.

The gene calls are TRBV7-9 and TRBJ2-7; TRBD1 might be the D (6 bases). The germline V gene has CDR1 SEHNR and CDR2 FQNEAQ (reference sequence). V was shortened by 11 bases and J by 2 bases, with 16 bases between the two germline ends. The CDR3 is 13 residues long. The CDR3 reads CASRDTLTYEQYF. The CDR3 DNA follows: TGTGCCTCCAGGGACACCCTAACCTACGAGCAGTACTTC.

This clone has a handful of counts. V is TRBV7-9 and J is TRBJ2-3; D is possibly TRBD2 (5 bases). V lost 4 bases and J 4 bases, leaving 12 bases between the germline ends. CDR3 size: 14 residues. Germline V gives CDR1 SEHNR, CDR2 FQNEAQ (reference sequence). The CDR3 region has the DNA TGTGCCAGCAGCTCGGGGAATTATGCAGATACGCAGTATTTT. Residues: CASSSGNYADTQYF.

The CDR3 coding sequence is TGTGCCTGGACCACAGGTAATCATCAGCCCCAGCATTTT. Translating it yields CAWTTGNHQPQHF. J is TRBJ1-5 and V is TRBV30; D might be TRBD1 (5 bases). Deletions cut 4 bases from V and 5 bases from J, with 12 bases between. CDR1 and CDR2 (germline): GTSNPN, SVGIG (reference sequence). This CDR3 has 13 residues.

This clone has a handful of counts. The gene calls are TRBV6-5 and TRBJ2-1, with 11 bases lining up with TRBD2. Germline assignment: CDR1 MNHEY and CDR2 SVGAGI. The V and J ends lost 5 bases and 6 bases, in that order; junction bases with no gene match: 6. CDR3 length: 15 residues. The CDR3 nucleotides are TGTGCCAGCAGTGTGACTAGCGGGACTTTCAATGAGCAGTTCTTC. It specifies CASSVTSGTFNEQFF.

The chain has TRBV28 and TRBJ1-5, with D unclear. In germline, CDR1 is MDHEN, CDR2 SYDVKM. This CDR3 spans 14 amino acids. CDR3 sequence: CAIVSGIPNQPQHF. For the CDR3, the DNA is TGTGCAATAGTTTCAGGAATCCCCAATCAGCCCCAGCATTTT.

The V and J genes are TRBV5-1 and TRBJ1-1; no firm D call. This CDR3 comprises 15 residues. Per the germline V gene, CDR1 is SGHRS and CDR2 is YFSETQ. The V and J ends lost 5 bases and 1 base respectively, with 15 bases between them. The CDR3 region has the DNA TGCGCCAGCAGTCAGCCCCGGTCCCCGAACACTGAAGCTTTCTTT. This sequence encodes CASSQPRSPNTEAFF.

This clone has a handful of counts. The rearrangement joins TRBV5-5 to TRBJ2-7; the match to TRBD2 covers 11 bases. Germline loops: CDR1 SGHKS, CDR2 YYEKEE (reference sequence). Trimming cost V 1 base and J 7 bases; bases outside gene matches: 4. CDR3 length equals 14 residues. CDR3 protein: CASSLLTSGGEQYF. DNA of the CDR3: TGTGCCAGCAGCTTGCTAACTAGCGGGGGAGAGCAGTACTTC.